This is a list of T cell receptor beta chains from one sample in a study of T cell responses to AZD1222 COVID-19 vaccine. Only in-frame clones appear in the TCRdb table, and some are missing; sequencing was by immunoSEQ multiplex PCR. The data contain around 150,000 clones, roughly 92% of them singletons. The sequencing used peripheral blood, collected on day 0 of AZD1222 vaccination. The receptors come from an adult in good health. Each CDR3 is given with its conserved first and last residue. The order of the fields is D gene, clone size, V gene, J gene, CDR3 protein, CDR3 DNA. The D gene is left open where the match is weak. Not every row has a clone size; where given, it reads once, few, many or a size class.

D gene: -; clone size: -; V gene: TRBV7-7; J gene: TRBJ2-1; CDR3 protein: CASSSLGYEQFF; CDR3 DNA: TGTGCCAGCAGCTCACTAGGCTATGAGCAGTTCTTC
D gene: TRBD1; clone size: -; V gene: TRBV7-9; J gene: TRBJ1-4; CDR3 protein: CASSSGPGQGRSGNEKLFF; CDR3 DNA: TGTGCCAGCAGCTCGGGACCGGGACAGGGACGATCGGGTAATGAAAAACTGTTTTTT
D gene: -; clone size: -; V gene: TRBV5-6; J gene: TRBJ1-5; CDR3 protein: CASTQGAIGNQPQHF; CDR3 DNA: TGTGCCAGCACGCAGGGAGCTATCGGCAATCAGCCCCAGCATTTT
D gene: TRBD1; clone size: once; V gene: TRBV4-1; J gene: TRBJ1-2; CDR3 protein: CASSRRTGEFDGYTF; CDR3 DNA: TGCGCCAGCAGCCGACGGACAGGGGAATTTGATGGCTACACCTTC
D gene: -; clone size: -; V gene: TRBV10-1; J gene: TRBJ2-2; CDR3 protein: CASSDSTTGELFF; CDR3 DNA: TGCGCCAGCAGTGACAGTACCACCGGGGAGCTGTTTTTT
D gene: -; clone size: once; V gene: TRBV3-1/TRBV3-2; J gene: TRBJ1-3; CDR3 protein: CASSQEGGQLSGNTIYF; CDR3 DNA: TGTGCCAGCAGCCAAGAGGGGGGGCAGCTCTCTGGAAACACCATATATTTT
D gene: -; clone size: -; V gene: TRBV4-2; J gene: TRBJ2-1; CDR3 protein: CASSQDGGRTYNEQFF; CDR3 DNA: TGTGCCAGCAGCCAAGATGGGGGGAGGACCTACAATGAGCAGTTCTTC
D gene: -; clone size: -; V gene: TRBV30; J gene: TRBJ2-1; CDR3 protein: CAWRQRLYNEQFF; CDR3 DNA: TGTGCCTGGAGACAGCGGCTCTACAATGAGCAGTTCTTC
D gene: -; clone size: -; V gene: TRBV28; J gene: TRBJ2-3; CDR3 protein: CASGVRDTQYF; CDR3 DNA: TGTGCCAGCGGCGTTAGAGATACGCAGTATTTT
D gene: -; clone size: -; V gene: TRBV11-2; J gene: TRBJ1-3; CDR3 protein: CASRPPGGVGNTIYF; CDR3 DNA: TGTGCCAGCAGGCCACCCGGCGGGGTTGGAAACACCATATATTTT
D gene: -; clone size: -; V gene: TRBV3-1/TRBV3-2; J gene: TRBJ1-3; CDR3 protein: CASSQRGGSSGNTIYF; CDR3 DNA: TGTGCCAGCAGCCAGAGGGGCGGAAGCTCTGGAAACACCATATATTTT
D gene: -; clone size: -; V gene: TRBV4-1; J gene: TRBJ1-4; CDR3 protein: CASSQDRGRGEKLFF; CDR3 DNA: TGCGCCAGCAGCCAAGATCGGGGGCGAGGGGAAAAACTGTTTTTT
D gene: -; clone size: -; V gene: TRBV29-1; J gene: TRBJ2-1; CDR3 protein: CSVQETVNNEQFF; CDR3 DNA: TGCAGCGTACAAGAGACAGTTAACAATGAGCAGTTCTTC
D gene: -; clone size: -; V gene: TRBV27; J gene: TRBJ1-4; CDR3 protein: CASSLKADREKLFF; CDR3 DNA: TGTGCCAGCAGTTTAAAGGCAGATAGAGAAAAACTGTTTTTT
D gene: -; clone size: once; V gene: TRBV9; J gene: TRBJ1-1; CDR3 protein: CASSDPGSNANTEAFF; CDR3 DNA: TGTGCCAGCAGCGACCCCGGCTCGAATGCGAACACTGAAGCTTTCTTT
D gene: -; clone size: -; V gene: TRBV7-9; J gene: TRBJ1-2; CDR3 protein: CASSFEVIQHYGYTF; CDR3 DNA: TGTGCCAGCAGCTTTGAAGTTATACAGCACTATGGCTACACCTTC
D gene: -; clone size: -; V gene: TRBV11-3; J gene: TRBJ2-3; CDR3 protein: CASSYSFGDTQYF; CDR3 DNA: TGTGCCAGCAGCTACTCATTCGGAGATACGCAGTATTTT
D gene: -; clone size: -; V gene: TRBV5-1; J gene: TRBJ2-7; CDR3 protein: CASSLEGIEQYF; CDR3 DNA: TGCGCCAGCAGCTTGGAGGGGATCGAGCAGTACTTC
D gene: -; clone size: -; V gene: TRBV4-2; J gene: TRBJ1-1; CDR3 protein: CASSQDASGKAFF; CDR3 DNA: TGTGCCAGCAGCCAAGATGCTAGTGGGAAAGCTTTCTTT
D gene: TRBD2; clone size: -; V gene: TRBV5-1; J gene: TRBJ2-7; CDR3 protein: CASSWREGRDEQYF; CDR3 DNA: TGCGCCAGCAGCTGGAGGGAGGGTCGAGACGAGCAGTACTTC
D gene: -; clone size: -; V gene: TRBV13; J gene: TRBJ1-2; CDR3 protein: CASSLGPVNYGYTF; CDR3 DNA: TGTGCCAGCAGCTTAGGACCGGTAAACTATGGCTACACCTTC
D gene: -; clone size: -; V gene: TRBV2; J gene: TRBJ1-5; CDR3 protein: CASTSGGGSNQPQHF; CDR3 DNA: TGTGCCAGCACCAGCGGGGGTGGGAGCAATCAGCCCCAGCATTTT
D gene: -; clone size: few; V gene: TRBV30; J gene: TRBJ1-6; CDR3 protein: CAWSIGLGSPLHF; CDR3 DNA: TGTGCCTGGAGTATAGGACTGGGTTCACCCCTCCACTTT
D gene: TRBD1; clone size: -; V gene: TRBV29-1; J gene: TRBJ2-7; CDR3 protein: CSVAGGRFEQYF; CDR3 DNA: TGCAGCGTTGCAGGGGGCAGGTTCGAGCAGTACTTC
D gene: TRBD1; clone size: -; V gene: TRBV12-5; J gene: TRBJ1-1; CDR3 protein: CASGLIIGQGWTEAFF; CDR3 DNA: TGTGCTAGTGGTTTGATTATAGGACAGGGGTGGACTGAAGCTTTCTTT
D gene: -; clone size: -; V gene: TRBV24-1; J gene: TRBJ1-5; CDR3 protein: CATSESRVDQPQHF; CDR3 DNA: TGTGCCACCAGTGAATCCAGGGTTGATCAGCCCCAGCATTTT
D gene: -; clone size: -; V gene: TRBV9; J gene: TRBJ2-7; CDR3 protein: CASSAGGQIQYF; CDR3 DNA: TGTGCCAGCAGCGCCGGTGGACAGATACAGTACTTC
D gene: TRBD1; clone size: -; V gene: TRBV30; J gene: TRBJ1-6; CDR3 protein: CAWRKTGLLSSSPLHF; CDR3 DNA: TGTGCCTGGAGGAAGACAGGGCTCCTGTCTTCTTCACCCCTCCACTTT
D gene: -; clone size: -; V gene: TRBV7-9; J gene: TRBJ2-2; CDR3 protein: CASSLRPGELFF; CDR3 DNA: TGTGCCAGCAGCTTACGGCCCGGGGAGCTGTTTTTT
D gene: -; clone size: -; V gene: TRBV29-1; J gene: TRBJ2-3; CDR3 protein: CSVKTRLTDTQYF; CDR3 DNA: TGCAGCGTCAAGACTAGACTGACAGATACGCAGTATTTT
D gene: -; clone size: -; V gene: TRBV10-3; J gene: TRBJ1-1; CDR3 protein: CAISEFEARQPNTEAFF; CDR3 DNA: TGTGCCATCAGTGAATTCGAGGCACGGCAGCCCAACACTGAAGCTTTCTTT
D gene: TRBD1; clone size: -; V gene: TRBV27; J gene: TRBJ1-1; CDR3 protein: CASTLTGGGSKAFF; CDR3 DNA: TGTGCCAGCACCTTAACAGGGGGTGGGAGTAAAGCTTTCTTT
D gene: -; clone size: once; V gene: TRBV3-1/TRBV3-2; J gene: TRBJ2-2; CDR3 protein: CASSRGTGELFF; CDR3 DNA: TGTGCCAGCAGCCGAGGAACCGGGGAGCTGTTTTTT
D gene: -; clone size: -; V gene: TRBV11-2; J gene: TRBJ2-1; CDR3 protein: CASSSAPLGEQFF; CDR3 DNA: TGTGCCAGCAGCTCGGCTCCCTTGGGTGAGCAGTTCTTC
D gene: -; clone size: -; V gene: TRBV27; J gene: TRBJ1-1; CDR3 protein: CASSQPRTRQAFF; CDR3 DNA: TGTGCCAGCAGTCAACCGCGGACACGACAAGCTTTCTTT
D gene: -; clone size: -; V gene: TRBV4-1; J gene: TRBJ2-3; CDR3 protein: CASSQEVGETSGTQYF; CDR3 DNA: TGCGCCAGCAGCCAAGAAGTGGGAGAGACCTCAGGTACGCAGTATTTT
D gene: -; clone size: -; V gene: TRBV28; J gene: TRBJ2-2; CDR3 protein: CASSFQTTGELFF; CDR3 DNA: TGTGCCAGCAGTTTTCAGACCACCGGGGAGCTGTTTTTT
D gene: -; clone size: -; V gene: TRBV12-3/TRBV12-4; J gene: TRBJ1-1; CDR3 protein: CASSPPGKGAFF; CDR3 DNA: TGTGCCAGCAGCCCACCGGGGAAGGGAGCTTTCTTT
D gene: TRBD1; clone size: once; V gene: TRBV7-8; J gene: TRBJ1-1; CDR3 protein: CASAPPGQGGTEAFF; CDR3 DNA: TGTGCCAGCGCTCCTCCCGGACAGGGAGGCACTGAAGCTTTCTTT
D gene: TRBD2; clone size: -; V gene: TRBV3-1/TRBV3-2; J gene: TRBJ2-3; CDR3 protein: CASGGGGTDTQYF; CDR3 DNA: TGTGCCAGCGGCGGGGGGGGCACAGATACGCAGTATTTT
D gene: -; clone size: few; V gene: TRBV5-1; J gene: TRBJ1-1; CDR3 protein: CASSLLGSNTEAFF; CDR3 DNA: TGCGCCAGCAGCTTGCTCGGCAGCAACACTGAAGCTTTCTTT